This T cell receptor (beta chain) was obtained from a study of shared clonotypes between healthy human individuals. Sequenced by immunoSEQ multiplex PCR; TCRdb stores in-frame clones only, minus some. The profile covers 2 million to 2.5 million clones, with roughly 96% appearing a single time and 0.13% taken by the ten largest. V was cut by 0 bases and J by 10 bases, with 13 bases left in between. Germline CDR1 and CDR2: GTSNPN and SVGIG (reference sequence). The CDR3 runs to 14 residues. This receptor was identified in a man aged 18 to 29 in good health. The chain is built from TRBV30 and TRBJ1-6; D uncertain. Source material: naive CD4+ T cells sorted from blood. Specified subset: CD45RA+ positively selected. CDR3 region: CAWSVEQISSPLHF. The CDR3 DNA follows: TGTGCCTGGAGTGTAGAACAGATTAGCTCACCCCTCCACTTT.